This T cell receptor (beta chain) was recorded in a study of cytomegalovirus exposure and HLA in healthy donors. The study ran its PCR with 60 Vbeta and 13 Jbeta primers. The repertoire was sequenced with immunoSEQ multiplex PCR; TCRdb's copy has only in-frame clones and lacks some. The sample consists of about 140,000 clones, roughly four fifths of them appearing once. Study-level points and caveats: The listing of 150 to 200 TCR beta chains classed them as cytomegalovirus-associated. The authors considered a cluster of highly shared sequence variants likely to be a sequencing artifact.

Turning to this clone: Antigen: not known.

What was sequenced was PBMCs. This TCR came from a woman in her thirties or forties in good health and CMV-seronegative.

CDR3 sequence reads: CASSEARQVYEQYF. The CDR3 nucleotides are TGTGCCAGCAGTGAAGCTAGACAGGTCTACGAGCAGTACTTC. The rearrangement joins TRBV2 to TRBJ2-7; the D gene is possibly TRBD1 (6 bases). Germline CDR1 reads SNHLY; CDR2 reads FYNNEI. Trimming stripped 0 bases from V and 3 bases from J, with 9 bases between. The CDR3 is made up of 14 amino acids.